This T cell receptor beta chain was profiled in a study of sequential checkpoint blockade in melanoma. Overall study: Patients were randomized 1:1 to nivolumab-then-ipilimumab or ipilimumab-then-nivolumab first-line. Approximately 20 patients had tumor biopsies before treatment and at week 13.

Clones were sequenced by immunoSEQ multiplex PCR, and TCRdb holds only the in-frame ones, with some missing. The sample contains about 2,400 clones, 20% to 25% of which appear only once. By share of the sample, this clone is medium-sized. There are 14 residues in the CDR3. In germline, CDR1 is MNHGY, CDR2 SAAAGT. The V end lost 8 bases, the J end lost 5 bases, and 15 bases lay between the germline ends. Treatment here: randomized to nivolumab then ipilimumab (arm A) or the reverse (arm B). The sequencing used tumor tissue (inferred from file names), collected from a patient given nivolumab and ipilimumab in sequence. The chain is built from TRBV6-8 and TRBJ1-4; maybe TRBD1 (6 bases). The clonotype originates from a human donor with melanoma. CDR3 residues: CASSDTGTNEKLFF. The CDR3 coding sequence is TGTGCCAGCTCTGATACAGGGACGAATGAAAAACTGTTTTTT.